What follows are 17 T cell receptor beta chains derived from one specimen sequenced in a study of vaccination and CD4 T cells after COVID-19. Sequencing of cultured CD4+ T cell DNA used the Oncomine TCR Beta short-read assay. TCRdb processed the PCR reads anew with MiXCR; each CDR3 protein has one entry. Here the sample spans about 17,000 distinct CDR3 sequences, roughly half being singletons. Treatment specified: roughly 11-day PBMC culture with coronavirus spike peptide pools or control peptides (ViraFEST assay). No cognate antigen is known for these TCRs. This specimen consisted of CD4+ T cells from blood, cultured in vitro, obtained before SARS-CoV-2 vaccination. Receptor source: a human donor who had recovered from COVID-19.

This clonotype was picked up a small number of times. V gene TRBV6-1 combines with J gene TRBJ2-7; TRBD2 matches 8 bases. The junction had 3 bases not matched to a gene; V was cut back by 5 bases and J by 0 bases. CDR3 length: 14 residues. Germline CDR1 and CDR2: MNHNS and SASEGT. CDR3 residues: CASSRGGPSYEQYF. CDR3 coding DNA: TGTGCCAGCAGTCGGGGGGGCCCCTCCTACGAGCAGTACTTC.

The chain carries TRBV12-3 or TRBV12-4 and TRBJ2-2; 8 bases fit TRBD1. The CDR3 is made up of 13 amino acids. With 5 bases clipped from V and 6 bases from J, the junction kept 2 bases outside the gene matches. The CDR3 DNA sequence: TGTGCCAGCAGTCAGACAGGGGCCGGGGAGCTGTTTTTT. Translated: CASSQTGAGELFF.

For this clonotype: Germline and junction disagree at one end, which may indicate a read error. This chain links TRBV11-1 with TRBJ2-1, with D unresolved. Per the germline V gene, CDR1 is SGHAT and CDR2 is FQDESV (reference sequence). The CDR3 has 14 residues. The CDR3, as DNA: TGTGCCAACAGCTTGCAAATGGGCAGGAATGAGCAGTTCTTC. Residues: CANSLQMGRNEQFF. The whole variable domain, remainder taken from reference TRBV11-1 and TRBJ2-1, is EAEVAQSPRYKITEKSQAVAFWCDPISGHATLYWYRQILGQGPELLVQFQDESVVDDSQLPKDRFSAERLKGVDSTLKIQPAELGDSAMYLCANSLQMGRNEQFFGPGTRLTVL.

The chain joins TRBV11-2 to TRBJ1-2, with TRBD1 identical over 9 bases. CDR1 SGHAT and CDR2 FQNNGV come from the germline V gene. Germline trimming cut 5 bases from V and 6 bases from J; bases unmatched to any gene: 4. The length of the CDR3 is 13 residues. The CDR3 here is CASSLGQGNGYTF. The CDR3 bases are TGTGCCAGCAGCCTTGGACAGGGGAATGGCTACACCTTC.

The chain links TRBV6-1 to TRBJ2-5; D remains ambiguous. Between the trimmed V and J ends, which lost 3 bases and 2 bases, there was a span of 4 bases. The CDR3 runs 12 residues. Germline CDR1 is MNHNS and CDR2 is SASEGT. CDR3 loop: CASSDRQETQYF. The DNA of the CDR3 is TGTGCCAGCAGTGACAGGCAAGAGACCCAGTACTTC.

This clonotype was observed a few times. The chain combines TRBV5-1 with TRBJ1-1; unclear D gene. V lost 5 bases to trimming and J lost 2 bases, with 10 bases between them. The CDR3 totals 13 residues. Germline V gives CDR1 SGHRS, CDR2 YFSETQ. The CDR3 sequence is CASSLGTNTEAFF. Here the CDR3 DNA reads TGCGCCAGCAGTTTAGGAACCAACACTGAAGCTTTCTTT.

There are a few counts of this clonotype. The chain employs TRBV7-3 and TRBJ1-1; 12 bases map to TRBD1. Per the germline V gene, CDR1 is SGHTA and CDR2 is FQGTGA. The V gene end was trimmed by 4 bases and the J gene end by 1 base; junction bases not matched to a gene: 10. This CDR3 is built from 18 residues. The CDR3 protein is CASSSGQGATLWNTEAFF. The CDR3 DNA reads TGTGCCAGCAGCTCGGGACAGGGGGCAACTCTATGGAACACTGAAGCTTTCTTT.

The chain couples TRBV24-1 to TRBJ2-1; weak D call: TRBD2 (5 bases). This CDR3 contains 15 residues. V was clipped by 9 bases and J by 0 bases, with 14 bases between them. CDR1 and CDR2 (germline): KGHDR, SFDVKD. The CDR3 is CATGETQSSYNEQFF. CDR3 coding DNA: TGTGCCACCGGGGAGACGCAGAGCTCCTACAATGAGCAGTTCTTC.

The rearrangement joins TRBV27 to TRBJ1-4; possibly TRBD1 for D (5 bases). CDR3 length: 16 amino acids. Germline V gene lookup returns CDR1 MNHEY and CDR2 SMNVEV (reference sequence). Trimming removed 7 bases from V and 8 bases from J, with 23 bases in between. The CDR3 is CASMHLRGDRGEKLFF. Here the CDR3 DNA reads TGTGCCAGCATGCACCTTCGGGGGGATAGAGGGGAAAAACTGTTTTTT.

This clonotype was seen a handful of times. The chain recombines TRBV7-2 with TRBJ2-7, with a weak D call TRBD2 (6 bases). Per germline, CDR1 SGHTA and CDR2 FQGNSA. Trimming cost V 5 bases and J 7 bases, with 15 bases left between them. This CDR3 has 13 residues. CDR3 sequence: CASSPQGGGEQYF. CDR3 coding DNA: TGTGCCAGCAGCCCTCAAGGTGGGGGGGAGCAGTACTTC.

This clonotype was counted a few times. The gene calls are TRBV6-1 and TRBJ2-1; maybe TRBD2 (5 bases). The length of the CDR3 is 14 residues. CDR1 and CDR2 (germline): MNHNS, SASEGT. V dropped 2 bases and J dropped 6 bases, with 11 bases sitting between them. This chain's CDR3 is CASSESFTSNEQFF. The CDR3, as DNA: TGTGCCAGCAGTGAATCATTTACTAGCAATGAGCAGTTCTTC.

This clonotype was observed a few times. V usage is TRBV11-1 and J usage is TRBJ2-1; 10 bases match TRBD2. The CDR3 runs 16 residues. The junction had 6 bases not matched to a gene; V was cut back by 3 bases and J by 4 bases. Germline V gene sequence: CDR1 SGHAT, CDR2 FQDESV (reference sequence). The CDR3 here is CASSLGLAKNYNEQFF. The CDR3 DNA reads TGTGCCAGCAGCTTGGGACTAGCGAAAAATTACAATGAGCAGTTCTTC.

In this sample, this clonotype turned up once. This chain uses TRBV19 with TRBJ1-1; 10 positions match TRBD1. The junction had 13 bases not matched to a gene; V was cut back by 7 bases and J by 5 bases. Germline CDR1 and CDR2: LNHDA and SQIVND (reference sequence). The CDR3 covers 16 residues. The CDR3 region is CASNRSGDRGRTEAFF. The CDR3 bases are TGTGCCAGTAATCGCTCCGGGGACAGGGGCAGAACTGAAGCTTTCTTT.

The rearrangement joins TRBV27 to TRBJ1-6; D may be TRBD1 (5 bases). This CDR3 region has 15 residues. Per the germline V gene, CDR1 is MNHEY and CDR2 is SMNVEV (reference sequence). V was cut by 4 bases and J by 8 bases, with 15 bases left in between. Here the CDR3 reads CASSYDSGSYSPLHF. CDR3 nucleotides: TGTGCCAGCAGTTACGACAGCGGGAGTTATTCACCCCTCCACTTT.

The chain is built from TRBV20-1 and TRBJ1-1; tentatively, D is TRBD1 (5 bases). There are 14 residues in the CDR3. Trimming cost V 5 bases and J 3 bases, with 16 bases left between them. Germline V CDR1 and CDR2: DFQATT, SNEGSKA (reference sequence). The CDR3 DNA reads TGCAGTGCTCAATGGGGGGGGAGGGACACTGAAGCTTTCTTT. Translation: CSAQWGGRDTEAFF.

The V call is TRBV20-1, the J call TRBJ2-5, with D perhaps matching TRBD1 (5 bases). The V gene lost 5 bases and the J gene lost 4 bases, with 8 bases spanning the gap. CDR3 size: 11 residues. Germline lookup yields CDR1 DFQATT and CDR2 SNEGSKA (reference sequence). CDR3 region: CSALDRETQYF. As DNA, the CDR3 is TGCAGTGCTCTTGACAGAGAGACCCAGTACTTC.

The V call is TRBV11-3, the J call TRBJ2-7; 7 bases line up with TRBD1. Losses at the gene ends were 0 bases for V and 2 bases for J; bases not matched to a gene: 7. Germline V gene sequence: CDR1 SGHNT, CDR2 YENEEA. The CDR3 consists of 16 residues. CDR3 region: CASSLDRTGVTYEQYF. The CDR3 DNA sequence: TGTGCCAGCAGCTTAGACCGGACAGGCGTGACCTACGAGCAGTACTTC.